The rows below give T cell receptor beta chains drawn from one sample of a study of blood T cell repertoires in COVID-19. The protocol was immunoSEQ multiplex PCR, while the TCRdb copy is restricted to in-frame clones and leaves out a portion. The table lists 400,000 or so clones, 80% to 90% of them singletons, with 1.5% to 2% in the top ten. Sample: PBMCs or T cells enriched from blood (not recorded which). These receptors all stem from a man aged 35-49 years in a cohort exposed to, infected with or recovered from COVID-19 (not recorded which). Each CDR3 is given with its conserved first and last residue. A D gene is named only where the DNA matches it firmly. Size tells how often a clone was seen (once, few, many) or the class of an expanded clone, and some rows leave it out.

>-|TRBJ1-2|TRBD1|TRBV20-1
CGTGGIMGYTF
TGTGGGACAGGGGGCATCATGGGCTACACCTTC
>-|TRBJ2-1|TRBD1|TRBV5-1
CASSYGDRSSYNEQFF
TGCGCCAGCAGCTATGGGGACAGGAGCTCCTACAATGAGCAGTTCTTC
>-|TRBJ1-5|TRBD1|TRBV27
CASSLIGGQGTQPQHF
TGTGCCAGCAGTTTAATAGGGGGACAGGGGACTCAGCCCCAGCATTTT
>once|TRBJ1-2|TRBD1|TRBV10-2
CASNSGTGGDYGYTF
TGCGCCAGCAACTCCGGGACAGGGGGGGACTATGGCTACACCTTC
>-|TRBJ2-1|TRBD2|TRBV3-1/TRBV3-2
CASSHLAGGPNEQFF
TGTGCCAGCAGCCATCTAGCGGGAGGGCCTAATGAGCAGTTCTTC
>-|TRBJ1-2|TRBD1|TRBV7-3
CASSSGQAGGYTF
TGTGCCAGCAGCTCGGGACAGGCGGGCGGCTACACCTTC
>-|TRBJ2-2|-|TRBV5-1
CASSWAGTENTGELFF
TGCGCCAGCAGCTGGGCCGGGACTGAGAACACCGGGGAGCTGTTTTTT
>-|TRBJ2-7|TRBD1|TRBV28
CASSLTGRGEQYF
TGTGCCAGCAGTTTGACAGGGCGCGGCGAGCAGTACTTC
>-|TRBJ1-4|-|TRBV3-1/TRBV3-2
CASSRGAGYEKLFF
TGTGCCAGCAGCCGCGGGGCAGGTTATGAAAAACTGTTTTTT
>-|TRBJ2-1|-|TRBV27
CASTPFRDLKSNEQFF
TGTGCCAGCACTCCGTTCCGGGACTTAAAATCCAATGAGCAGTTCTTC
>-|TRBJ1-3|TRBD1|TRBV7-9
CASSRRQGLENTIYF
TGTGCCAGCAGCCGGAGACAGGGGCTTGAAAACACCATATATTTT
>-|TRBJ1-1|-|TRBV21-1
CASSSRQGNTEAFF
TGTGCCAGCAGCTCCCGACAGGGTAACACTGAAGCTTTCTTT
>-|TRBJ2-7|TRBD1|TRBV29-1
CSVGRGGEDSEQYF
TGCAGCGTTGGCCGAGGGGGCGAGGATAGCGAGCAGTACTTC
>-|TRBJ2-7|TRBD2|TRBV2
CASSSSGRSSYEQYF
TGTGCCAGCAGTTCTAGCGGGAGGAGCTCCTACGAGCAGTACTTC
>once|TRBJ1-1|TRBD1|TRBV18
CASSRQGVETEAFF
TGTGCCAGCTCACGACAGGGAGTAGAGACGGAAGCTTTCTTT
>-|TRBJ1-2|-|TRBV7-2
CASSSPMNGYTF
TGTGCCAGCAGCAGCCCGATGAATGGCTACACCTTC
>-|TRBJ2-7|-|TRBV25-1
CASSHITYEQYF
TGTGCCAGCAGTCACATTACCTACGAGCAGTACTTC
>few|TRBJ1-6|-|TRBV15
CATSRDRRTGGNSPLHF
TGTGCCACCAGCAGAGATCGAAGGACGGGGGGAAATTCACCCCTCCACTTT
>-|TRBJ1-2|TRBD1|TRBV6-6
CASNGQGVSYGYTF
TGTGCCAGCAATGGACAGGGGGTTAGCTATGGCTACACCTTC
>-|TRBJ2-7|TRBD1|TRBV25-1
CASSARQGTYEQYF
TGTGCCAGCAGTGCTCGACAGGGAACCTACGAGCAGTACTTC
>-|TRBJ1-2|TRBD1|TRBV5-1
CASSSRTGDSLNYGYTF
TGCGCCAGCAGCTCCAGGACAGGGGACTCACTAAACTATGGCTACACCTTC
>-|TRBJ1-5|-|TRBV4-1
CASSRPDTNQPQHF
TGCGCCAGCAGCCGACCCGACACCAATCAGCCCCAGCATTTT
>once|TRBJ1-5|-|TRBV4-2
CASSPSEGLGGNQPQHF
TGTGCCAGCAGCCCGTCGGAGGGCCTAGGGGGCAATCAGCCCCAGCATTTT
>-|TRBJ2-7|TRBD2|TRBV6-5
CASCSREDLEQYF
TGTGCCAGCTGTTCGCGGGAGGATCTCGAGCAGTACTTC
>once|TRBJ1-6|TRBD1|TRBV2
CASSPRTGDSPLHF
TGTGCCAGCAGTCCACGGACAGGGGATTCACCCCTCCACTTT
>-|TRBJ2-1|TRBD2|TRBV2
CASRPGTSGSNEQFF
TGTGCCAGCAGGCCCGGGACTAGCGGGAGTAATGAGCAGTTCTTC
>once|TRBJ1-2|-|TRBV5-4
CASSLEGQAPNYGYTF
TGTGCCAGCAGCTTGGAAGGTCAGGCCCCTAACTATGGCTACACCTTC
>-|TRBJ1-1|TRBD1|TRBV5-1
CASAEGARTEAFF
TGCGCCAGCGCCGAGGGGGCAAGGACTGAAGCTTTCTTT
>-|TRBJ1-6|TRBD1|TRBV3-1/TRBV3-2
CASSRANRGNSPLHF
TGTGCCAGCAGCCGAGCCAACAGGGGTAATTCACCCCTCCACTTT
>-|TRBJ2-5|-|TRBV5-1
CASSLQTEETQYF
TGCGCCAGCAGCTTACAGACAGAAGAGACCCAGTACTTC
>-|TRBJ2-7|TRBD2|TRBV3-1/TRBV3-2
CASSQGWLAGDEQYF
TGTGCCAGCAGCCAAGGATGGCTAGCGGGAGACGAGCAGTACTTC
>-|TRBJ2-7|TRBD2|TRBV2
CASSSGYLTGPSGGLGEQYF
TGTGCCAGCAGTTCGGGTTATTTAACAGGTCCTAGCGGGGGCCTGGGGGAGCAGTACTTC
>once|TRBJ2-3|TRBD2|TRBV3-1/TRBV3-2
CASSQLPLAGSTDTQYF
TGTGCCAGCAGCCAACTCCCACTAGCGGGAAGCACAGATACGCAGTATTTT
>-|TRBJ2-3|TRBD1|TRBV5-1
CASSFGQGADTQYF
TGCGCCAGCAGCTTTGGCCAGGGGGCCGATACGCAGTATTTT
>-|TRBJ2-3|-|TRBV6-5
CASSLPPGTQYF
TGTGCCAGCAGTTTGCCCCCCGGTACGCAGTATTTT
>-|TRBJ1-6|-|TRBV5-4
CASSSWGVWSSPLHF
TGTGCCAGCAGCTCCTGGGGGGTCTGGAGTTCACCCCTCCACTTT
>-|TRBJ1-2|-|TRBV28
CASSSSAASNYGYTF
TGTGCCAGCAGTTCTTCCGCAGCGAGTAACTATGGCTACACCTTC
>-|TRBJ1-1|-|TRBV28
CASIEGGVNTEAFF
TGTGCCAGCATCGAGGGCGGGGTAAACACTGAAGCTTTCTTT
>-|TRBJ2-1|TRBD2|TRBV14
CASSQGSGRNNEQFF
TGTGCCAGCAGCCAAGGCTCCGGGAGGAACAATGAGCAGTTCTTC
>-|TRBJ2-1|TRBD2|TRBV6-4
CASSYSGTTRYNEQFF
TGTGCCAGCAGTTATTCCGGGACTACTAGGTACAATGAGCAGTTCTTC
>once|TRBJ2-7|TRBD1|TRBV11-2
CASSKTGGYEQYF
TGTGCCAGCAGCAAGACAGGGGGATACGAGCAGTACTTC
>-|TRBJ2-4|-|TRBV18
CASSRDSLAKNIQYF
TGTGCCAGCTCACGAGACTCCTTAGCCAAAAACATTCAGTACTTC
>-|TRBJ2-3|-|TRBV11-2
CASSFGTLKADTQYF
TGTGCCAGCAGCTTCGGGACTCTCAAGGCAGATACGCAGTATTTT
>-|TRBJ2-7|TRBD1|TRBV10-3
CAISGQGMAHEQYF
TGTGCCATCAGTGGACAGGGGATGGCTCACGAGCAGTACTTC
>-|TRBJ2-3|TRBD2|TRBV2
CASSGGLADDTQYF
TGTGCCAGCAGCGGGGGACTAGCCGATGATACGCAGTATTTT
>-|TRBJ1-1|-|TRBV10-3
CAISESEIRGEAFF
TGTGCCATCAGTGAGTCGGAAATTAGGGGTGAAGCTTTCTTT
>once|TRBJ2-1|TRBD1|TRBV5-4
CASSLGQGWNEQFF
TGTGCCAGCAGCTTGGGACAGGGGTGGAATGAGCAGTTCTTC
>few|TRBJ2-3|-|TRBV19
CASSKDSQDTQYF
TGTGCCAGTAGTAAGGACAGTCAAGATACGCAGTATTTT
>-|TRBJ1-6|TRBD1|TRBV4-2
CASSQAPPTGAPTDSPLHF
TGTGCCAGCAGCCAGGCCCCTCCCACAGGGGCACCCACTGATTCACCCCTCCACTTT
>-|TRBJ2-1|TRBD1|TRBV7-3
CASSPGTGEGSYNEQFF
TGTGCCAGCAGCCCCGGGACAGGCGAAGGCTCCTACAATGAGCAGTTCTTC
>-|TRBJ1-5|-|TRBV29-1
CSVQRDAGAGQPQHF
TGCAGCGTTCAAAGGGACGCGGGGGCTGGTCAGCCCCAGCATTTT
>-|TRBJ2-7|TRBD2|TRBV4-1
CASSKGLAGVYEQYF
TGCGCCAGCAGCAAGGGACTAGCGGGAGTATACGAGCAGTACTTC
>-|TRBJ2-5|-|TRBV2
CASSGRGEETQYF
TGTGCCAGCAGCGGTCGCGGGGAGGAGACCCAGTACTTC
>-|TRBJ2-3|TRBD2|TRBV7-9
CASSRLAGVLPDTQYF
TGTGCCAGCAGTCGACTAGCGGGAGTGCTCCCAGATACGCAGTATTTT
>once|TRBJ1-1|-|TRBV5-4
CASSLTGRNTEAFF
TGTGCCAGCAGCCTAACAGGCCGGAACACTGAAGCTTTCTTT